This T cell receptor beta chain was recorded in a study of technical replicates of blood from a handful of donors. Sequencing used immunoSEQ multiplex PCR; TCRdb keeps in-frame clones, though not all of them. This table holds 70,000 to 80,000 clones, about nine tenths found once. This TCR came from a human donor in good health. Some clones in this sample may be carry-over from other donors' samples. Material for sequencing was T cells isolated from PBMCs.

The CDR3 loop reads CSVVEGGPNTGELFF. The CDR3 DNA sequence: TGCAGCGTTGTTGAGGGCGGACCTAACACCGGGGAGCTGTTTTTT. The chain employs TRBV29-1 and TRBJ2-2, with D possibly matching TRBD2 (5 bases). V lost 4 bases to trimming and J lost 2 bases, with 14 bases between them. The CDR3 consists of 15 residues. The germline CDR1 and CDR2 sequences are SQVTM and ANQGSEA.